This T cell receptor beta chain was recovered during a study of untreated major depressive disorder. About this clone: The antigen is unknown.

Study findings and constraints: Private clones made up every subject's top five TRBV05-01 clones.

The assay was immunoSEQ multiplex PCR, and TCRdb's table has in-frame clones only and misses some. The sample holds just over 20,000 clones, 80% to 95% seen once. This CDR3 has 13 amino acids. V lost 6 bases and J 2 bases, leaving 11 bases between the germline ends. Germline V gene data show CDR1 as LNHDA and CDR2 as SQIVND (reference sequence). This TCR was recovered from a man aged 30-40 years in good health. This rearrangement joins TRBV19 to TRBJ2-7; tentatively, D is TRBD1 (7 bases). Material for sequencing was CD4+ T cells from PBMCs. The CDR3 DNA follows: TGTGCCAGTAGAGCAGGGGGGACCTACGAGCAGTACTTC. This gives the protein CASRAGGTYEQYF.